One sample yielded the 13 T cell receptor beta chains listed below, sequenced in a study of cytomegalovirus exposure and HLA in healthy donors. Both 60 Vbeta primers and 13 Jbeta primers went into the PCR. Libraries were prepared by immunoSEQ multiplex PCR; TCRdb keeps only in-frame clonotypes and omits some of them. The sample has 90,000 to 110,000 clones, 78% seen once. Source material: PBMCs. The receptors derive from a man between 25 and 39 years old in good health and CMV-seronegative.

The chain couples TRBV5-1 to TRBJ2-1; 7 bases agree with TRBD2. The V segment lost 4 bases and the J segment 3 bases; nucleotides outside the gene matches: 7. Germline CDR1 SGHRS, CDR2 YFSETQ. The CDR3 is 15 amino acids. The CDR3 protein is CASSESGGGYNEQFF. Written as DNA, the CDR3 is TGCGCCAGCAGCGAAAGTGGGGGGGGCTACAATGAGCAGTTCTTC.

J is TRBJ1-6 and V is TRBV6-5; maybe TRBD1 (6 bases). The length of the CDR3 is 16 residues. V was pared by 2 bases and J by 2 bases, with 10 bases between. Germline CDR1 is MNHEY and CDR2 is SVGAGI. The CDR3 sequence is CASSYGGATYNSPLHF. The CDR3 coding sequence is TGTGCCAGCAGTTACGGGGGGGCCACCTATAATTCACCCCTCCACTTT.

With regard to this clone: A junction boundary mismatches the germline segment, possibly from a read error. The CDR3 DNA reads TGTGCCACCAGCGGAGATAACAGAAATCAGCCCCAGCATTTT. This sequence encodes CATSGDNRNQPQHF. The chain combines TRBV15 with TRBJ1-5; D remains unclear. The germline V gene encodes CDR1 LNHNV and CDR2 YYDKDF (reference sequence). The CDR3 sequence is 14 residues long.

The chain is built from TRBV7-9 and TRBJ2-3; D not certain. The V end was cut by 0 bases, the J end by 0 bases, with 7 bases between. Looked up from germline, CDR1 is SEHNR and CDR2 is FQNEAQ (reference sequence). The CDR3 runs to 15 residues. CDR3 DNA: TGTGCCAGCAGCTTAGCGCTCGGGAGCACAGATACGCAGTATTTT. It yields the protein CASSLALGSTDTQYF.

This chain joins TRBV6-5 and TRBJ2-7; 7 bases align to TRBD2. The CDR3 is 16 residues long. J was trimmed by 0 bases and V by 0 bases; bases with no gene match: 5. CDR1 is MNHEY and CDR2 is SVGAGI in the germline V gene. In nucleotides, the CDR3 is TGTGCCAGCAGTTACTCGGGGGGGATCCGCTCCTACGAGCAGTACTTC. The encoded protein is CASSYSGGIRSYEQYF.

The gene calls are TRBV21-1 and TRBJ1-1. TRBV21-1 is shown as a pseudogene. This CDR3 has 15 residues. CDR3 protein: CASSNAPGGATEAFF. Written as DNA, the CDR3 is TGTGCCAGCAGCAATGCCCCGGGTGGAGCCACTGAAGCTTTCTTT.

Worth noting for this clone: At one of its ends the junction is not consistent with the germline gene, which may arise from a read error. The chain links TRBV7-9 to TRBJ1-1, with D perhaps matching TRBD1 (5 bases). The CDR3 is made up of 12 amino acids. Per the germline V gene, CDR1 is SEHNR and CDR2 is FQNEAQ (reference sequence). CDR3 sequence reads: CSSSARQTEAFF. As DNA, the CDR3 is TGTTCCAGCAGCGCCCGACAGACTGAAGCTTTCTTT.

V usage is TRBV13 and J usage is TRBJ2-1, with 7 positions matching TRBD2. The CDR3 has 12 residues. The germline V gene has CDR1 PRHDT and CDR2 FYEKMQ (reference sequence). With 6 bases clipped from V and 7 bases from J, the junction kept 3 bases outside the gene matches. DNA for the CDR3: TGTGCCAGCAGTCTCGGGGGGAATGAGCAGTTCTTC. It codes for CASSLGGNEQFF.

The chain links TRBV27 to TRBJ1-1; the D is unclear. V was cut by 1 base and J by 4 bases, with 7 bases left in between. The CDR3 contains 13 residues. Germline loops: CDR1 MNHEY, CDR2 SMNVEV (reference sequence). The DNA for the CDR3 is TGTGCCAGCAGTTTATTAGCCGGCACTGAAGCTTTCTTT. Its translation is CASSLLAGTEAFF.

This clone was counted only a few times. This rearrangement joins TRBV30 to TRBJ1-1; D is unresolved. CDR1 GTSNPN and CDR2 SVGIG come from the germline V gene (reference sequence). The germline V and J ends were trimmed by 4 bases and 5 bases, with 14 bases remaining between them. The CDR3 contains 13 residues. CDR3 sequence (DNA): TGTGCCTGGAATTCAGATACGAAGACTGAAGCTTTCTTT. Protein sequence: CAWNSDTKTEAFF. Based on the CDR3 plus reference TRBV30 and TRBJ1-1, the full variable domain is SQTIHQWPATLVQPVGSPLSLECTVEGTSNPNLYWYRQAAGRGLQLLFYSVGIGQISSEVPQNLSASRPQDRQFILSSKKLLLSDSGFYLCAWNSDTKTEAFFGQGTRLTVV.

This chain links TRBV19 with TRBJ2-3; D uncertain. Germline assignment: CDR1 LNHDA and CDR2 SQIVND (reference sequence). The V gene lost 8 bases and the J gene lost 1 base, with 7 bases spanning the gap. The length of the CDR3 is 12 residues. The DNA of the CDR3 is TGTGCCAGTCTGGGCCGCACAGATACGCAGTATTTT. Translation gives CASLGRTDTQYF.

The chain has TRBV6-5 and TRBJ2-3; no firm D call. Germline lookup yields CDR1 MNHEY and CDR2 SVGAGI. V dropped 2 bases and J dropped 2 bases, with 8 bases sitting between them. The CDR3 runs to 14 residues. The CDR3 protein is CASSYEVATDTQYF. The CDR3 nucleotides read TGTGCCAGCAGTTACGAGGTTGCCACAGATACGCAGTATTTT.

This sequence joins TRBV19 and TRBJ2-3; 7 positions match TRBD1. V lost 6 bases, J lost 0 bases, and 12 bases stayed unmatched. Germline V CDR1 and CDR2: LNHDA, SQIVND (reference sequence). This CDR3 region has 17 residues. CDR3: CASSDLIRDRSTDTQYF. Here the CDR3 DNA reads TGTGCCAGTAGCGACTTAATCCGGGACAGAAGCACAGATACGCAGTATTTT.